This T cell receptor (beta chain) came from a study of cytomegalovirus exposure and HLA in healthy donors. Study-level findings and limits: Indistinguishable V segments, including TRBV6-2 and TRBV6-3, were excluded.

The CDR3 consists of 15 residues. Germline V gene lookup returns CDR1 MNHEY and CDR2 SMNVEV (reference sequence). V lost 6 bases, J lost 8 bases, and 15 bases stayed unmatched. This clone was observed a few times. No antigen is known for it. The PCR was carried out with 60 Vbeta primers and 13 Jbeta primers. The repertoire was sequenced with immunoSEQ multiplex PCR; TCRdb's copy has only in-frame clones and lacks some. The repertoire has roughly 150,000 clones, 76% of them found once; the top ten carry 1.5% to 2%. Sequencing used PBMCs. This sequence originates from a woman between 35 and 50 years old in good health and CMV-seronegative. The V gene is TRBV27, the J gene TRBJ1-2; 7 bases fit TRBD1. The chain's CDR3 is CASRSEGQYYGGYTF. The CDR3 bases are TGTGCCAGCAGATCGGAGGGACAGTACTATGGGGGCTACACCTTC.